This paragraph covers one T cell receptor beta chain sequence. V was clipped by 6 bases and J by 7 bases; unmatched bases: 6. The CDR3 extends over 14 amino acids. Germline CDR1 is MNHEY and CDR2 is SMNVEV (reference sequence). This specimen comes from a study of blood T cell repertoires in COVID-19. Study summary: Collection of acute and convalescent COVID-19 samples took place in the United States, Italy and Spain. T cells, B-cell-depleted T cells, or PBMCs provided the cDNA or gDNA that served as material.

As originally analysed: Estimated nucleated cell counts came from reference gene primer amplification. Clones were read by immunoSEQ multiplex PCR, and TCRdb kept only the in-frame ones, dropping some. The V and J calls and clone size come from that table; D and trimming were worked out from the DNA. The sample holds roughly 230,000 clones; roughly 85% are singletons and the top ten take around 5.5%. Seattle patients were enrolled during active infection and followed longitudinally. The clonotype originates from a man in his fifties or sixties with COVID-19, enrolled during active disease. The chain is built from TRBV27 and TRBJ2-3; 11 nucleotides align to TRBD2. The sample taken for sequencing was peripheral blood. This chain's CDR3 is CASSSLAGVYTQYF. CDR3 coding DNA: TGTGCCAGCAGCTCACTAGCGGGGGTTTATACGCAGTATTTT.